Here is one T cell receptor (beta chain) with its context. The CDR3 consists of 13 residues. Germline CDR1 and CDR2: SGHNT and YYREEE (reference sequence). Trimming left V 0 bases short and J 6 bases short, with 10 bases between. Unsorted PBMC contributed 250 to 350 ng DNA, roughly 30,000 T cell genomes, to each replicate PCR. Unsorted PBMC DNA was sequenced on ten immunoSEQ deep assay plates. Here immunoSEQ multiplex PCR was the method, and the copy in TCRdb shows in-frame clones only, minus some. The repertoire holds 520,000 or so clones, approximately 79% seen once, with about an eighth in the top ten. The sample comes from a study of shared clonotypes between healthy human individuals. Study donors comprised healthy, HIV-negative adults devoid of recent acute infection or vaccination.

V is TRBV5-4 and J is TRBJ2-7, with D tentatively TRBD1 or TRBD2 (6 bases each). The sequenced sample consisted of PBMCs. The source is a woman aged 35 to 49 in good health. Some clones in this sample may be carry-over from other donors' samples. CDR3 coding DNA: TGTGCCAGCAGCTTGGCCGGGGGCCGCGAGCAGTACTTC. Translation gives CASSLAGGREQYF. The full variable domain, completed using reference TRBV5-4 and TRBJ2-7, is ETGVTQSPTHLIKTRGQQVTLRCSSQSGHNTVSWYQQALGQGPQFIFQYYREEENGRGNFPPRFSGLQFPNYSSELNVNALELDDSALYLCASSLAGGREQYFGPGTRLTVT.